The rows below give T cell receptor beta chains drawn from one sample of a study of blood T cells in healthy people across ages. MiXCR, applied by TCRdb to the 5' RACE reads, yields one record per CDR3 protein. The data hold 540,000 or so distinct CDR3 sequences, with about 24% observed a single time. This sample also belongs to another study, concerning T cells of mothers and their children.

Sequences were obtained from blood. These receptors came from a boy between 10 and 17 years old in good health. Each CDR3 is given with its conserved first and last residue. A D gene is named only where the DNA matches it firmly. A row's size may be missing; if present it is once, few, many or a size class.

>TRBD2|TRBV29-1|TRBJ2-5|once
TGCAGCGTGGGACTAGCGGAGTGGGAGACCCAGTACTTC
CSVGLAEWETQYF
>NA|TRBV29-1|TRBJ1-3|NA
TGCAGCGTTGGGGGCAGGGCGTCAGGAAACACCATATATTTT
CSVGGRASGNTIYF
>TRBD2|TRBV7-8|TRBJ2-1|NA
TGTGCCAGCAGCTTAATCCCGCTAGCGGGAAACTACAATGAGCAGCTCTTC
CASSLIPLAGNYNEQLF
>NA|TRBV5-5|TRBJ2-7|NA
TGTGCCAGCAGCAGTGGGTCGGGGGGCCCCTACGAGCAGTACTTC
CASSSGSGGPYEQYF
>NA|TRBV10-2|TRBJ2-7|few
TGCGCCAGCAGTGAGTCGAAAGTCAGCGAGCAGTACTTC
CASSESKVSEQYF
>NA|TRBV7-2|TRBJ1-2|NA
TGTGCCAGCAGTTTAAGACCGGGACCAGCTTCCCCCGACACCTTC
CASSLRPGPASPDTF
>TRBD2|TRBV7-2|TRBJ2-7|few
TGTGCCAGCAGTTTTAGGTCGGTCAGGGGACTAGCGGGACCCTACGAGCAGTACTTC
CASSFRSVRGLAGPYEQYF
>NA|TRBV20-1|TRBJ2-7|NA
TGCAGTGCTAGAGATTCTCTGAAGGGGGCCTACGAGCAGTACTTC
CSARDSLKGAYEQYF
>TRBD1|TRBV29-1|TRBJ2-1|NA
TGCAGCGTTGCTGGACAGGCGACTGCTTCCTACAATGAGCAGTTCTTC
CSVAGQATASYNEQFF
>NA|TRBV5-8|TRBJ1-5|few
TGTGCCAGCAGCCCAGGGACTAATCAGCCCCAGCATTTT
CASSPGTNQPQHF
>NA|TRBV7-2|TRBJ2-2|NA
TGTGCCAGCAGCTTAGATTCGAGTTTACAGTCTAGGCGGGAGCTGTTTTTT
CASSLDSSLQSRRELFF
>NA|TRBV3-1|TRBJ2-3|few
TGTGCCAGCAGCCAGGTCATGTATGGGACTGGAAGCACAGATACGCAGTATTTT
CASSQVMYGTGSTDTQYF
>TRBD1|TRBV20-1|TRBJ1-4|few
TGCAGTGCTAGAGCGAGGGGACAGGATCTAAATGAAAAACTGTTTTTT
CSARARGQDLNEKLFF
>NA|TRBV29-1|TRBJ2-5|many
TGCAGCGTTGTTCCAGCCACGGAGACCCAGTACTTC
CSVVPATETQYF
>NA|TRBV20-1|TRBJ2-3|NA
TGCAGTGCAGCTCCAGACATGGGTCAGGGGTCTCTTTCTCTGGGTACGCAGTATTTT
CSAAPDMGQGSLSLGTQYF